This T cell receptor (beta chain) was obtained from a study of T cells after posttransplantation cyclophosphamide. Findings of the study overall: Tissue-infiltrating T cells from skin or gut overlapped little with blood T cells. Recipient CMV seropositivity and CMV reactivation strongly tracked TRB clonality.

Generated by immunoSEQ multiplex PCR, the TCRdb table keeps only in-frame clones and is missing some. Seen here are roughly 30,000 clones, 90% to 95% observed once, and the top ten hold 0.1%. Comment on this clone: The antigen remains unidentified.

Cells defined as naive were viable CD3+CD4+ or CD3+CD8+ and CCR7+CD45RA+CD45RO-CD95-CD27+CD28+. Peripheral blood was collected from the related graft donor on the marrow donation day. The TCR originated in a man aged 30-40 years in good health and a related stem cell transplant donor. Sequencing was performed on naive CD4+ T cells sorted from blood.

The chain's CDR3 is CASSVSGGHQETQYF. The CDR3 bases are TGTGCCAGCAGCGTTAGCGGGGGGCACCAAGAGACCCAGTACTTC. The rearrangement uses TRBV9 and TRBJ2-5, with 10 positions matching TRBD2. Germline V CDR1 and CDR2: SGDLS, YYNGEE. V lost 2 bases and J lost 0; bases outside the gene matches: 1. The CDR3 loop spans 15 amino acids.